The sequence of this TCR beta chain was determined in a study of blood T cell repertoires in COVID-19. Study context: Samples came from the United States, Italy and Spain, spanning acute and convalescent COVID-19. PBMCs, B-cell-depleted T cells, or T cells were the source of the cDNA or gDNA that made up the material.

In the authors' workflow: Amplification from reference gene primers served as the basis for estimated nucleated cell counts. The method was immunoSEQ multiplex PCR; TCRdb's version includes in-frame clones alone and lacks a portion of them. That table gives V, J and clone size, and the DNA gave D and trimming. The sample holds more than 85,000 clones, about 80% seen once. The germline V gene encodes CDR1 LNHDA and CDR2 SQIVND (reference sequence). With V trimmed by 4 bases and J by 5 bases, 13 bases remained unmatched. The CDR3 sequence is 17 residues long. Sequencing was performed on peripheral blood. The genes are TRBV19 and TRBJ1-1; 10 bases line up with TRBD1. The sequence derives from a man aged 80 or over with acute or convalescent COVID-19. CDR3 region: CASSSIGGGQGNTEAFF. The CDR3 DNA reads TGTGCCAGTAGTAGTATTGGGGGGGGACAGGGGAATACTGAAGCTTTCTTT.